This TCR beta chain originates from a study of blood T cell repertoires in COVID-19. Study summary: The United States, Italy and Spain were the sources of the acute and convalescent COVID-19 samples. T cells, B-cell-depleted T cells, or PBMCs supplied cDNA or gDNA.

J lost 4 bases, V lost 3 bases, and 4 bases had no gene match. CDR3 size: 14 residues. CDR1 and CDR2 (germline): SGHRS, YFSETQ. Libraries were prepared by immunoSEQ multiplex PCR; TCRdb keeps only in-frame clonotypes and omits some of them. Of 150,000 to 200,000 clones in the sample, around 84% were seen once. This sequence joins TRBV5-1 and TRBJ2-1; 7 bases are shared with TRBD1. The sequencing input was peripheral blood. This sequence originates from a woman older than 75 with acute or convalescent COVID-19. The CDR3 reads CASSSLQGYNEQFF. The CDR3, as DNA: TGCGCCAGCAGCTCGCTACAGGGGTACAATGAGCAGTTCTTC.